A selection of T cell receptor beta chains follows, all from one sample in a study of blood T cell repertoires in COVID-19. Repertoires were generated with immunoSEQ multiplex PCR, while TCRdb's copy carries only in-frame clones and drops some. The sample has about 160,000 clones, about 86% seen once; the top ten hold approximately 7%. Sequenced material: peripheral blood. The receptors come from a man aged 50-59 years with active or convalescent COVID-19. Each CDR3 is given with its conserved first and last residue.

V gene	CDR3 protein
TRBV10-3	CAISDRGLLTDTQYF
TRBV5-6	CASSSLGRVSNQPQHF
TRBV2	CASSFGLVDEQFF
TRBV28	CASSRGLGTEAFF
TRBV4-2	CASSQDVGGDTGNTIYF
TRBV4-1	CASNRGLNTGELFF
TRBV19	CASSIDGSSYEQYF
TRBV21-1	CASSIDRGTEAFF
TRBV11-2	CASSSRTGIGYEQYF
TRBV7-8	CASSQLYEQYF
TRBV5-4	CASSFGGGSGTEAFF
TRBV24-1	CATSDLGPGQFFF
TRBV11-3	CASGGNYEQYF
TRBV7-9	CASSPTRGTGWGTGELFF
TRBV2	CASSQQAYEQYF
TRBV19	CASTPSGTPGPQHF
TRBV21-1	CASSKRQDYEQYF
TRBV9	CASSVGGDSPLHF
TRBV4-2	CASSQSPRANNEKLFF
TRBV27	CASSSTGYNEQFF
TRBV24-1	CATSAQGSVGYTF
TRBV4-1	CASSQEYSNQPQHF
TRBV11-3	CASSSTLAGGWETQYF
TRBV7-2	CASSLMGSQETQYF
TRBV4-1	CASSRGRGLGTEAFF
TRBV7-2	CASSLGGANTGELFF
TRBV3-1/TRBV3-2	CASSQDLFSGNQPQHF
TRBV4-3	CASSHAQANYGYTF
TRBV7-3	CASSTSGGQGIPEAFF
TRBV7-2	CASSLRPNYEKLFF
TRBV27	CASKPYDRGPYGNTIYF
TRBV11-3	CASSLVAGTEAFF